This TCR beta chain was sequenced during a study of blood T cells in healthy people across ages. For the second PCR, which ran for about 7 to 12 cycles, a sample-barcoded 5' primer and a J-beta primer mix were used. TCRdb ran MiXCR on the 5' RACE reads and lists one entry per CDR3 protein. The repertoire holds 580,000 or so distinct CDR3 sequences, with around 48% as singletons. The V gene lost 8 bases and the J gene lost 1 base, with 14 bases spanning the gap. CDR1 and CDR2 (germline): SGHTA, FQGNSA. CDR3 length: 14 amino acids. The chain uses TRBV7-2 and TRBJ1-1; D is possibly TRBD1 (6 bases). The sequenced material came from blood. This receptor was taken from a man aged 80 or over in good health. The CDR3 here is CASGSQGGNTEAFF. CDR3 nucleotides: TGTGCCAGCGGTTCACAGGGTGGGAACACTGAAGCTTTCTTT.